This entry is about one TCR beta chain. The antigen remains unidentified. These data originate in a study of T cells in Graves' hyperthyroidism and ophthalmopathy. The cohort's ophthalmopathy patients, a group with duration under 3 months, had a Clinical Activity Score of at least 3 and a NOSPECS grade of at least 4. Uncontrolled infections, other autoimmune diseases, pregnancy or lactation led to exclusion of patients. Each diagnosis was grounded in clinical symptoms, serum thyroxine and TRAb, thyroid ultrasound, and orbital computed tomography. Study-wide findings and caveats: Most expanded thyroid clonotypes above 0.001 also appeared in blood.

Germline assignment: CDR1 MDHEN and CDR2 SYDVKM. V shed 6 bases, J shed 3 bases, and the junction held 12 bases outside the gene matches. CDR3 length: 16 residues. Authors of the study amplified TCR beta CDR3 regions from RNA transcripts. An initial round of RT-PCR targeting the TCR CDR3 relied on the HTBI primer set. TCRdb re-called the multiplex PCR reads through MiXCR, storing one row per CDR3 protein. The sample shows 500,000 or so distinct CDR3 sequences, about 15% of them seen only once. The sample taken for sequencing was blood. The receptor comes from a young woman with Graves' ophthalmopathy. The chain is built from TRBV28 and TRBJ1-2; 8 nucleotides line up with TRBD1. DNA for the CDR3: TGTGCCAGCAGGGTCACCGGACAGGGAGAGGACTATGGCTACACCTTC. Translating it yields CASRVTGQGEDYGYTF.